These 9 T cell receptor beta chains originate from one sample sequenced in a study of neurological immune-mediated disorders. Described time point: longitudinal time-point 2. TCRdb re-called the 5' RACE reads with MiXCR, one entry per CDR3 protein. The sample lists 100,000 or so distinct CDR3 sequences, around 14% seen once, with about 5% in the top ten. The sequenced material came from PBMCs. Receptor source: a female donor with HTLV-1-associated myelopathy (HAM/TSP).

Ten or more counts support this clonotype. The gene calls are TRBV20-1 and TRBJ2-3; 8 nucleotides match TRBD1. The V gene end was trimmed by 5 bases and the J gene end by 6 bases; junction bases not matched to a gene: 13. CDR3 length: 15 residues. The germline V gene encodes CDR1 DFQATT and CDR2 SNEGSKA (reference sequence). The CDR3 here is CSAENRQGARDTQYF. The CDR3 DNA sequence: TGCAGTGCTGAAAACAGGCAGGGGGCCAGGGATACGCAGTATTTT.

This clonotype was seen at least ten times. This sequence joins TRBV12-3 or TRBV12-4 and TRBJ2-5; 7 bases are a match to TRBD2. V dropped 5 bases and J dropped 0; count of bases not matched to a gene: 6. The CDR3 spans 15 residues. The CDR3 spells CASSPRGEYQETQYF. The CDR3 nucleotides are TGTGCCAGCAGTCCCCGGGGGGAGTACCAAGAGACCCAGTACTTC.

This clonotype was recorded at least ten times. This chain connects TRBV29-1 to TRBJ2-7; a possible D gene is TRBD2 (6 bases). The CDR3 loop spans 13 amino acids. V lost 6 bases and J lost 3, with 15 bases in between. In germline, CDR1 is SQVTM, CDR2 ANQGSEA. The CDR3 DNA reads TGCAGCGTCGTTGGTGGGGGGTTCTACGAGCAGTACTTC. Protein sequence: CSVVGGGFYEQYF.

This clonotype showed up many times. The chain joins TRBV4-1 to TRBJ2-7, with D possibly TRBD1 on 6 matching bases. Per the germline V gene, CDR1 is MGHRA and CDR2 is YSYEKL. The V end was cut by 2 bases, the J end by 3 bases, with 14 bases between. The length of the CDR3 is 15 residues. CDR3 DNA sequence: TGCGCCAGCAGCCAACAAGCCGGGACACTCTACGAGCAGTACTTC. It translates to CASSQQAGTLYEQYF.

Points on this clonotype: This sequence may be a read error, since a much larger clone differs from it by one base. The chain employs TRBV4-1 and TRBJ2-7; D is possibly TRBD1 (5 bases). V lost 1 base, J lost 3 bases, and 10 bases lay in between. The CDR3 runs 14 residues. Germline CDR1 MGHRA, CDR2 YSYEKL. The CDR3 sequence: CASSQVEQDYEQYF. The CDR3 coding sequence is TGCGCCAGCAGCCAAGTTGAACAGGACTACGAGCAGTACTTC.

This rearrangement joins TRBV20-1 to TRBJ2-7, with TRBD2 identical over 8 bases. V dropped 1 base and J dropped 6; count of bases not matched to a gene: 11. Germline V gene sequence: CDR1 DFQATT, CDR2 SNEGSKA (reference sequence). The CDR3 is made up of 15 amino acids. CDR3 sequence reads: CSARGGGGFVGEQYF. The CDR3 DNA sequence: TGCAGTGCTAGAGGGGGCGGGGGGTTTGTGGGCGAGCAGTACTTC.

Concerning this clonotype: The DNA is left out, because the CDR3 cannot be placed on it with certainty; the CDR3 is given as TCRdb lists it. This chain's CDR3 is CASSSSGDTDTQYF. The rearrangement joins TRBV5-1 to TRBJ2-3; TRBD1 was called by the table and not checked on the DNA. CDR1 and CDR2 (germline): SGHRS, YFSETQ. From its first to its last residue, the CDR3 has 14 amino acids.

Concerning this clonotype: Relative to the germline gene, one junction end is altered; a read error may explain this. The chain has TRBV5-5 and TRBJ1-5, with TRBD1 matching over 8 bases. The CDR3 is 15 amino acids. Germline-derived CDR1 and CDR2 are SGHKS and YYEKEE (reference sequence). The CDR3 here is CASSGTGHSNEPQPF. In DNA form, the CDR3 reads TGTGCCAGCAGCGGGACAGGACATAGCAATGAGCCCCAGCCTTTT.

The chain combines TRBV6-5 with TRBJ1-1; possibly TRBD1 for D (6 bases). CDR1 and CDR2 from the germline V gene are MNHEY and SVGAGI. V lost 6 bases and J 4 bases, leaving 12 bases between the germline ends. This CDR3 comprises 13 residues. DNA for the CDR3: TGTGCCAGCAGATACAGGGAGAGCACTGAAGCTTTCTTT. It yields the protein CASRYRESTEAFF.